Below, one TCR beta chain is given with its context. Some clones are missing from TCRdb's copy, which holds only in-frame ones; the method was immunoSEQ multiplex PCR. Of roughly 100,000 clones detected, roughly nine tenths appear once; the ten largest clones hold just over 3%. The sample comes from a study of blood T cell repertoires in COVID-19. The overall study: Sites across the United States, Italy and Spain contributed samples from acute and convalescent COVID-19. Sources were T cells, B-cell-depleted T cells, or PBMCs; the material itself was cDNA or gDNA.

The CDR3 consists of 16 residues. Germline CDR1 is SGHKS and CDR2 is YYEKEE (reference sequence). Trimming took 4 bases from V and 1 from J, leaving 15 bases between them. The J gene is TRBJ1-3, the V gene TRBV5-5; D is uncertain. Sample: peripheral blood. This TCR was recovered from a man aged 45-65 years in a cohort sampled during active COVID-19. CDR3 residues: CASSPGSGGSGNTIYF. As DNA, the CDR3 is TGTGCCAGCAGCCCGGGGTCGGGCGGTTCTGGAAACACCATATATTTT. Drawing the rest from reference TRBV5-5 and TRBJ1-3, the complete variable domain is DAGVTQSPTHLIKTRGQQVTLRCSPISGHKSVSWYQQVLGQGPQFIFQYYEKEERGRGNFPDRFSARQFPNYSSELNVNALLLGDSALYLCASSPGSGGSGNTIYFGEGSWLTVV.